The following is a T cell receptor (beta chain) sequence with its context. The data were obtained in a study of CD8 T cells in Susac syndrome. About the research overall: Patients with Susac syndrome were therapy-naive, on corticosteroids, or on intravenous immunoglobulin alone at blood draw.

TEMRA cells were enriched by FACS, and CD4+ and CD8+ T cells were negatively isolated. After extraction with the RNeasy kit, about 0.45 to 1 ug of the RNA was reverse transcribed using random hexamers. TCRdb itself ran the immunoSEQ multiplex PCR reads through MiXCR, one entry per CDR3 protein. The sample lists some 200,000 distinct CDR3 sequences; 95% were seen once. CDR3 length: 17 amino acids. Unmatched junction bases numbered 11, after V lost 5 bases and J lost 2 bases. Germline CDR1 is LGHDT and CDR2 is YNNKEL (reference sequence). The J gene is TRBJ2-1, the V gene TRBV3-1, with 8 bases aligning to TRBD2. Sample: CD8+ T cells from PBMCs. The origin of this receptor is a human donor with Susac syndrome. CDR3 sequence: CASSVTPLAGPYNEQFF. The CDR3 DNA is TGTGCCAGCAGCGTAACTCCTCTAGCGGGCCCCTACAATGAGCAGTTCTTC.